This TCR beta chain emerged from a study of T cells in Graves' hyperthyroidism and ophthalmopathy. Study-wide background: Peripheral blood samples were taken at initial diagnosis, prior to any treatment.

This clonotype was counted many times. The target antigen is unknown. Findings of the study overall: From stable hyperthyroidism, ophthalmopathy was separated by a 13 V-J model.

TCR beta CDR3 sequences were amplified from RNA transcripts. First-round RT-PCR targeting the TCR CDR3 was performed with the HTBI primer set. TCRdb analysed the multiplex PCR reads with MiXCR anew, one entry per CDR3 protein. Among about 360,000 distinct CDR3 sequences, 15% to 20% were seen once, and the ten largest hold roughly 3.5%. The TCR sequence derives from a woman under 30 with Graves' hyperthyroidism. Sequenced sample: blood.

Written as DNA, the CDR3 is TGTGCCAGCAGGGGCGGACAGTCCTATGGCTACACCTTC. Protein: CASRGGQSYGYTF. The rearrangement links TRBV6-5 to TRBJ1-2; TRBD1 is a possible D gene (6 bases). The CDR3 covers 13 residues. The germline V gene has CDR1 MNHEY and CDR2 SVGAGI. The V gene lost 6 bases and the J gene lost 4 bases, with 12 bases spanning the gap.